This T cell receptor beta chain was sequenced for a study of blood T cell repertoires in COVID-19. Study background: COVID-19 samples collected from the United States, Italy and Spain covered acute and convalescent phases. Sources were T cells, B-cell-depleted T cells, or PBMCs; the material itself was cDNA or gDNA.

Original data processing: Researchers report that nucleated cell counts were estimated from reference gene primer amplification. The repertoire was sequenced with immunoSEQ multiplex PCR; TCRdb's copy has only in-frame clones and lacks some. That table furnishes V, J and clone size, whereas the DNA furnished D and trimming. The sample has about 210,000 clones; around 90% are singletons. In this sample, this clone turned up once. V was pared by 1 base and J by 7 bases, with 5 bases between. This CDR3 region has 11 residues. Germline V gives CDR1 MDHEN, CDR2 SYDVKM. The chain links TRBV28 to TRBJ2-7; D not certain. The clonotype was recovered from a man between 25 and 39 years old with acute or convalescent COVID-19. The specimen was peripheral blood. The CDR3 sequence is CASSLSREQYF. CDR3 in DNA: TGTGCCAGCAGTTTATCTCGGGAGCAGTACTTC.